This T cell receptor (beta chain) stems from a study of blood T cell repertoires in COVID-19. In the study overall: PBMCs, B-cell-depleted T cells, or T cells provided the cDNA or gDNA that made up the material.

As originally analysed: Researchers report that nucleated cell counts were estimated from reference gene primer amplification. Clones were read by immunoSEQ multiplex PCR, and TCRdb kept only the in-frame ones, dropping some. That table gives V, J and clone size, and the DNA gave D and trimming. Of about 3,500 clones listed, under 75% are singletons. Germline assignment: CDR1 SNHLY and CDR2 FYNNEI. The V and J ends lost 3 bases and 1 base respectively, with 11 bases between them. The CDR3 extends over 15 amino acids. The sequencing sample was made of peripheral blood. The clonotype was recovered from a man aged 65 to 79 with active COVID-19. The V and J genes are TRBV2 and TRBJ2-3; D is perhaps TRBD2 (6 bases). CDR3 bases: TGTGCCAGCAGTGAGGTTGCGGGACGCACAGATACGCAGTATTTT. It codes for CASSEVAGRTDTQYF.